A single sample gave rise to the 23 T cell receptor beta chains below, sequenced in a study of blood T cell repertoires in COVID-19. Data came from immunoSEQ multiplex PCR; TCRdb stores just in-frame clones and leaves some out. Of about 140,000 clones in the sample, approximately 84% were seen once. Sequenced material: peripheral blood. The receptors here all came from a human donor in a cohort sampled during active COVID-19.

This chain links TRBV24-1 with TRBJ2-1, with D perhaps TRBD1 (6 bases). This CDR3 is built from 13 residues. V lost 7 bases and J lost 6, with 12 bases in between. The V gene's germline CDR1 is KGHDR and CDR2 SFDVKD. The CDR3 DNA reads TGTGCCACCAGCCGAACAGGGTTCAATGAGCAGTTCTTC. Encoded protein: CATSRTGFNEQFF.

The DNA of the CDR3 is TGTGCCAGCAGCTTAACAGGGGGTGGCGAGCAGTACGTC. This codes for CASSLTGGGEQYV. The chain recombines TRBV11-3 with TRBJ2-7; 8 nucleotides line up with TRBD1. J was trimmed by 6 bases and V by 2 bases; bases with no gene match: 3. The CDR3 covers 13 residues. The germline V gene encodes CDR1 SGHNT and CDR2 YENEEA.

The gene calls are TRBV15 and TRBJ1-2, with D possibly being TRBD1 (6 bases). V was pared by 2 bases and J by 5 bases, with 15 bases between. CDR1 is LNHNV and CDR2 is YYDKDF in the germline V gene (reference sequence). The CDR3 consists of 15 residues. CDR3: CATSRTPLDSYGYTF. The CDR3 DNA is TGTGCCACCAGCAGAACACCTTTGGACAGTTATGGCTACACCTTC.

The genes are TRBV7-3 and TRBJ1-1, with 7 bases fitting TRBD1. The germline gives CDR1 SGHTA, CDR2 FQGTGA. The CDR3 consists of 13 residues. J was trimmed by 3 bases and V by 4 bases; bases with no gene match: 2. The chain's CDR3 is CASSSGQDTEAFF. The CDR3 nucleotides are TGTGCCAGCAGCTCCGGACAGGACACTGAAGCTTTCTTT.

The chain recombines TRBV14 with TRBJ2-1, with D maybe TRBD2 (5 bases). The germline V gene encodes CDR1 SGHDN and CDR2 FVKESK. This CDR3 has 15 residues. Deletions cut 6 bases from V and 0 bases from J, with 12 bases between. CDR3 DNA: TGTGCCAGCAGTTCGGACTCGAGCTCCTACAATGAGCAGTTCTTC. Protein: CASSSDSSSYNEQFF. Filled out from reference TRBV14 and TRBJ2-1, the complete variable domain reads EAGVTQFPSHSVIEKGQTVTLRCDPISGHDNLYWYRRVMGKEIKFLLHFVKESKQDESGMPNNRFLAERTGGTYSTLKVQPAELEDSGVYFCASSSDSSSYNEQFFGPGTRLTVL.

The CDR3 loop is CASSPAVMVAGQDNEQFF. The DNA for the CDR3 is TGTGCCAGCAGCCCGGCGGTAATGGTGGCGGGTCAGGACAATGAGCAGTTCTTC. The chain has TRBV5-6 and TRBJ2-1, with D tentatively TRBD2 (5 bases). V shed 4 bases and J shed 5 bases, with 25 bases lying between them. The CDR3 contains 18 residues. In germline, CDR1 is SGHDT, CDR2 YYEEEE.

The chain carries TRBV3-1 (or the pseudogene TRBV3-2) and TRBJ2-5, with 14 bases identical to TRBD2. V was clipped by 3 bases and J by 3 bases; unmatched bases: 6. Germline CDR1 reads LGHDT; CDR2 reads YNNKEL (reference sequence). The CDR3 spans 17 residues. The CDR3 DNA reads TGTGCCAGCAGCCACCAACGACTAGCGGGGGGGAAAGAGACCCAGTACTTC. Its translation: CASSHQRLAGGKETQYF.

A few counts support this clone. The chain has TRBV28 and TRBJ2-7; possible D gene TRBD1, 6 bases. The germline V gene has CDR1 MDHEN and CDR2 SYDVKM. Trimming left V 5 bases short and J 2 bases short, with 22 bases between. CDR3 length equals 17 residues. CDR3 in amino acids: CASSLNDRSQGPYEQYF. The CDR3 DNA reads TGTGCCAGCAGTCTAAATGACAGGTCCCAGGGGCCCTACGAGCAGTACTTC.

V usage is TRBV3-1 (or the pseudogene TRBV3-2) and J usage is TRBJ2-5, with TRBD2 identical over 7 bases. The trim removed 6 bases at V and 4 bases at J, leaving 14 bases unmatched. This CDR3 has 16 residues. The germline gives CDR1 LGHDT, CDR2 YNNKEL (reference sequence). CDR3 protein: CASRLEAGTSRETQYF. DNA of the CDR3: TGTGCCAGCAGGCTGGAAGCGGGGACCAGCAGAGAGACCCAGTACTTC.

The V and J genes are TRBV12-5 and TRBJ1-1; D call uncertain. The CDR3 is 15 amino acids. V was trimmed by 0 bases and J by 6 bases, leaving 14 bases between them. The germline V gene has CDR1 LGHNT and CDR2 FRNRAP. The CDR3 protein is CASGLVVGSYPEAFF. CDR3 DNA sequence: TGTGCTAGTGGTTTGGTGGTGGGGAGTTACCCTGAAGCTTTCTTT.

This clone was counted only a few times. The V and J genes are TRBV15 and TRBJ2-5; maybe TRBD2 (6 bases). Per the germline V gene, CDR1 is LNHNV and CDR2 is YYDKDF (reference sequence). Trimming pared 1 base from V and 5 bases from J, leaving 11 bases between. The CDR3 length is 14 residues. DNA of the CDR3: TGTGCCACCAGCAGAGTAGGGGCGGGGGAGACCCAGTACTTC. The encoded protein is CATSRVGAGETQYF.

The chain couples TRBV2 to TRBJ1-5, with 7 bases aligning to TRBD1. J was trimmed by 3 bases and V by 5 bases; bases with no gene match: 4. CDR3 size: 14 residues. From germline, CDR1 is SNHLY and CDR2 FYNNEI. CDR3 DNA: TGTGCCAGCAGTTGGGACAGCTACAATCAGCCCCAGCATTTT. This encodes CASSWDSYNQPQHF.

The gene calls are TRBV2 and TRBJ1-1; D not resolved. Germline CDR1 SNHLY, CDR2 FYNNEI. V lost 4 bases to trimming and J lost 2 bases, with 8 bases between them. The CDR3 spans 13 residues. This chain's CDR3 is CASSVGLNTEAFF. The CDR3 DNA sequence: TGTGCCAGCAGTGTAGGACTCAACACTGAAGCTTTCTTT.

The CDR3 here is CASSVNDRANYGYTF. The DNA for the CDR3 is TGTGCCAGCAGCGTAAATGACAGGGCAAACTATGGCTACACCTTC. The rearrangement uses TRBV9 and TRBJ1-2, with 7 nucleotides matching TRBD1. The V segment lost 1 base and the J segment 2 bases; nucleotides outside the gene matches: 5. The CDR3 is made up of 15 amino acids. Germline CDR1 is SGDLS and CDR2 is YYNGEE.

V gene TRBV18 combines with J gene TRBJ2-3, with 10 bases aligning to TRBD2. The length of the CDR3 is 18 residues. Trimming took 6 bases from V and 2 from J; bases not matched to a gene: 14. Germline assignment: CDR1 KGHSH and CDR2 LQKENI. The CDR3 bases are TGTGCCAGCTCCCGGTACTATTTTAGCGGGGGGCCCACAGATACGCAGTATTTT. This gives the protein CASSRYYFSGGPTDTQYF. Complete variable domain (other parts from reference TRBV18 and TRBJ2-3): NAGVMQNPRHLVRRRGQEARLRCSPMKGHSHVYWYRQLPEEGLKFMVYLQKENIIDESGMPKERFSAEFPKEGPSILRIQQVVRGDSAAYFCASSRYYFSGGPTDTQYFGPGTRLTVL.

V gene TRBV5-5 combines with J gene TRBJ2-7, with 11 nucleotides matching TRBD2. The CDR3 has 15 residues. Germline CDR1 SGHKS, CDR2 YYEKEE (reference sequence). V was clipped by 0 bases and J by 3 bases; unmatched bases: 2. CDR3 in amino acids: CASSLGLAGSYEQYV. The CDR3, as DNA: TGTGCCAGCAGCTTGGGACTAGCGGGAAGCTACGAGCAGTACGTC.

The genes are TRBV20-1 and TRBJ1-1; TRBD1 matches at 7 bases. This CDR3 has 16 residues. Germline values: CDR1 DFQATT, CDR2 SNEGSKA (reference sequence). Trimming at V came to 3 bases and at J to 0 bases, leaving 10 bases not matched to a gene. The CDR3 DNA follows: TGCAGTGCTAGTATCGGACAGGCCTTTATGAACACTGAAGCTTTCTTT. It translates to CSASIGQAFMNTEAFF.

V usage is TRBV15 and J usage is TRBJ2-4; 8 positions agree with TRBD1. Germline CDR1 and CDR2: LNHNV and YYDKDF (reference sequence). V dropped 3 bases and J dropped 3; count of bases not matched to a gene: 7. This CDR3 has 16 amino acids. The CDR3 spells CATSRTGAIGKNIQYF. DNA of the CDR3: TGTGCCACCAGCAGGACAGGGGCTATTGGCAAAAACATTCAGTACTTC.

This clone is a singleton in its sample. The J gene is TRBJ1-3, the V gene TRBV9, with D possibly being TRBD1 (6 bases). The germline V gene has CDR1 SGDLS and CDR2 YYNGEE. The germline V and J ends were trimmed by 0 bases and 7 bases, with 8 bases remaining between them. This CDR3 is 13 amino acids long. The DNA of the CDR3 is TGTGCCAGCAGCGTAGTGGGGGCCAACACCATATATTTT. This gives the protein CASSVVGANTIYF.

The chain is built from TRBV5-4 and TRBJ1-2, with TRBD1 matching over 10 bases. Looked up from germline, CDR1 is SGHNT and CDR2 is YYREEE (reference sequence). This CDR3 is built from 16 residues. V lost 3 bases to trimming and J lost 7 bases; unmatched junction nucleotides: 12. Here the CDR3 reads CASSSGTGESYGGYTF. CDR3 nucleotides: TGTGCCAGCAGCTCCGGGACAGGGGAAAGTTATGGTGGCTACACCTTC.

The chain employs TRBV19 and TRBJ1-4, with a possible D match to TRBD1 (5 bases). The V and J ends lost 5 bases and 3 bases respectively, with 13 bases between them. From germline, CDR1 is LNHDA and CDR2 SQIVND (reference sequence). This CDR3 spans 15 amino acids. DNA of the CDR3: TGTGCCAGTAGTCTTCATAGGGGTTCTAATGAAAAACTGTTTTTT. It yields the protein CASSLHRGSNEKLFF.

The rearrangement uses TRBV19 and TRBJ2-1, with 7 bases lining up with TRBD2. V gave up 6 bases and J gave up 7 bases; unmatched junction bases: 18. The CDR3 is made up of 17 amino acids. The V gene's germline CDR1 is LNHDA and CDR2 SQIVND (reference sequence). This chain's CDR3 is CASSKIPRRERLNEQFF. Here the CDR3 DNA reads TGTGCCAGTAGCAAGATCCCCAGGCGGGAGCGGTTGAATGAGCAGTTCTTC.

This clone was recorded a few times. Other DNA sequences from this sample encode an identical CDR3 as well. The genes are TRBV2 and TRBJ2-1, with D hard to call. The germline V gene encodes CDR1 SNHLY and CDR2 FYNNEI. This CDR3 is built from 15 residues. V shed 1 base and J shed 4 bases, with 11 bases lying between them. CDR3 nucleotide sequence: TGTGCCAGCAGTGAAGGGCAGGTTTCATACAATGAGCAGTTCTTC. Amino acid sequence: CASSEGQVSYNEQFF.